The source of this T cell receptor (beta chain) is a study of beta chain features in type 1 diabetes (dated by TCRdb to between 2018 and 2020). Broadly, across the study: Patients and healthy donors did not differ in mean age, gender distribution, total cell number or subset yield. The study compared TCRB repertoires of sorted circulating CD4+ T cell subsets between recently diagnosed type 1 diabetes patients and matched healthy donors. Regulatory and stem cell-like memory subsets were obtained from only 8 patients and roughly 8 healthy donors, while naive and central memory subsets were obtained from all 30 or so donors. A total of around 100 million sorted cells were examined across all samples, and RNA yield correlated strongly with the number of cells per subset. Beyond this particular receptor, the publication reports: Naive, central memory and regulatory TCRB repertoires appeared more similar among patients than among healthy donors. At VDJ recombination sites, type 1 diabetes patients had fewer insertions and more deleted nucleotides, which implies abnormalities in thymic rearrangement. A moderate but significant shortening of TCRB CDR3 length was observed in type 1 diabetes patients in all four CD4+ subsets. PCR might favor shorter templates, but patient and control samples were amplified and corrected together, so any skew would affect both groups equally. Because cDNA was sequenced instead of genomic DNA, activated cells with high expression could be over-represented, although the groups did not differ in activation or CD3 levels. Because small numbers of individuals were included in the HLA sub-analyses, any influence of HLA type on TCRB rearrangement was left unresolved.

From each donor, a single peripheral blood sample of roughly 0.11 L on average was drawn into heparinised tubes. Using a panel that included CD45RO, CCR7, CD25, CD127, CD95 and CD27, naive, central memory, regulatory and stem cell-like memory CD4+ T cells were sorted on a BD FACSAria II. Every sorted population had a purity above 95%. Right away, PBMCs were isolated by Lymphoprep density gradient centrifugation and were stained directly, with no culture step. So that batch effects would be minimized, each experiment stained and sorted samples in pairs, pairing one healthy donor with one patient. The entire amount of isolated RNA was reverse transcribed using the High Capacity cDNA Reverse Transcription Kit, so the sequenced TCRB transcripts were expressed ones. Deep immunoSEQ sequencing was performed on naive, central memory and regulatory T cell samples, with an average of about 3.57 million total reads per sample. Sorted cells were lysed in RLT buffer, and RNA was extracted using DNase-treated RNeasy Micro or Mini kits according to cell number. Each cell subset was processed on its own to prevent cross-contamination, while patient and healthy donor samples were processed together. Using the immunoSEQ multiplex PCR, TCRB sequences were amplified from cDNA into 87-bp fragments spanning the CDR3 region. Sequencing of the amplicons was performed on the Illumina HiSeq platform. As for the original processing: PCR bias was computationally corrected using synthetic template baselines, reads within Hamming distance 2 were collapsed, and singletons that could not be merged were discarded. Reads were aligned to IMGT to assign V, D and J genes, CDR3 length, and insertions or deletions at six rearrangement sites. Within each subset, clonotype counts were normalized to sorted cell number, after which true diversity and Gini coefficients were computed with the tcR R package. Repertoire sharing was quantified using the overlap coefficient calculated on TCRB nucleotide sequences. As a proxy for the pre-selection repertoire, out-of-frame TCRB sequences from naive cells were analyzed. The source is immuneACCESS, and TCRdb retained only in-frame sequences with V and J called. Part of the clones is not carried over; for the studies checked, unresolved V genes explain less than half of this, and the remainder is unexplained. D and trimming come from the DNA, and the V and J calls and clone size come from that table. A total of about 260,000 clones appear in this sample, roughly 70% of them only once. The biggest ten clones account for around 0.05% of the sample.

The CDR3 starts with the cysteine, ends with the phenylalanine, and has 12 residues. Only the CDR3 DNA stays, 36 bases, in frame from base 1. CDR1 and CDR2, looked up from the germline V gene, are SQVTM and ANQGSEA. V was cut back by 7 bases and J by 1 base, leaving a gap of 9 bases between them. A word on this clone: Which antigen it targets is not known. No qualities accompany the bases; no much larger clone lies one base away.

The chain uses TRBV29-1 and TRBJ2-3, with the D segment identity uncertain. The specimen was naive CD4+ T cells from blood. The cell subset or site label here, explained by the study, means: true naive CD4+ T cells. The clonotype was recovered from a man younger than 40 in good health. The CDR3 reads CSAGSRTDTQYF. The DNA is TGCAGCGCTGGGTCTCGCACAGATACGCAGTATTTT.